These 18 T cell receptor beta chains share one sample of origin, sequenced in a study of CD8 T cells in Susac syndrome. Random-hexamer reverse transcription was applied to about 0.5 to 1 ug RNA. MiXCR, run by TCRdb on the immunoSEQ multiplex PCR reads, gives a single entry per CDR3 protein. Of around 200,000 distinct CDR3 sequences detected, 92% appear once; the ten largest clones hold 0.1% to 0.15%. Sequencing used CD8+ T cells from PBMCs. The receptors come from a human donor with multiple sclerosis.

The gene calls are TRBV5-1 and TRBJ2-7; D uncertain. This CDR3 is built from 13 residues. The V and J ends lost 0 bases and 1 base respectively, with 5 bases between them. Germline lookup yields CDR1 SGHRS and CDR2 YFSETQ. This CDR3 is CASSLEVSYEQYF. The CDR3 nucleotides read TGCGCCAGCAGCTTGGAGGTGTCCTACGAGCAGTACTTC.

This clonotype occurred once. This chain connects TRBV9 to TRBJ1-3; D may be TRBD1 (5 bases). The germline CDR1 and CDR2 sequences are SGDLS and YYNGEE. The CDR3 consists of 12 residues. With 5 bases removed from V and 7 bases from J, the gap between germline ends came to 10 bases. The CDR3: CASRSSGNTIYF. DNA for the CDR3: TGTGCCAGCAGATCTTCAGGGAACACCATATATTTT.

This chain joins TRBV10-3 and TRBJ2-3, with D possibly matching TRBD2 (5 bases). The CDR3 sequence is 13 residues long. V was pared by 11 bases and J by 2 bases, with 14 bases between. The germline gives CDR1 ENHRY, CDR2 SYGVKD. The CDR3 DNA reads TGTGCCGTTCTAACTAGTGTCACAGATACGCAGTATTTT. Protein: CAVLTSVTDTQYF.

The CDR3: CASSARGEVPGNTIYF. CDR3 DNA: TGTGCCAGCAGCGCCAGAGGAGAAGTGCCTGGAAACACCATATATTTT. The chain combines TRBV9 with TRBJ1-3; D ambiguous. The length of the CDR3 is 16 residues. Looked up from germline, CDR1 is SGDLS and CDR2 is YYNGEE. V was clipped by 3 bases and J by 2 bases, with 15 bases between them.

This clonotype has a single count. This chain links TRBV4-3 with TRBJ2-3, with 14 bases lining up with TRBD2. V lost 3 bases to trimming and J lost 5 bases; unmatched junction nucleotides: 1. Per the germline V gene, CDR1 is LGHNA and CDR2 is YSLEER. The CDR3 sequence is 15 residues long. The CDR3 region is CASSHGLAGGDTQYF. The CDR3 bases are TGCGCCAGCAGCCACGGACTAGCGGGAGGAGATACGCAGTATTTT.

The CDR3 sequence: CATSHEEYEQYF. CDR3 sequence (DNA): TGTGCCACTTCTCACGAGGAATACGAGCAGTACTTC. The chain couples TRBV10-3 to TRBJ2-7; D unresolved. V was clipped by 10 bases and J by 4 bases, with 14 bases between them. The CDR3 is made up of 12 amino acids. Germline-derived CDR1 and CDR2 are ENHRY and SYGVKD.

This clonotype was counted once. The V gene is TRBV7-9, the J gene TRBJ2-7, with 11 bases identical to TRBD2. The germline V gene encodes CDR1 SEHNR and CDR2 FQNEAQ (reference sequence). V shed 5 bases, J shed 9 bases, and the junction held 12 bases outside the gene matches. The CDR3 runs 15 residues. The CDR3 coding sequence is TGTGCCAGCAGCCAAACTAGCGGGAGCGTTGACGGGCAGTACTTC. Translated: CASSQTSGSVDGQYF.

The chain carries TRBV4-1 and TRBJ2-7; 11 bases map to TRBD2. V trimming: 3 bases; J trimming: 1 base; junction bases outside the gene matches: 5. Germline V gene data show CDR1 as MGHRA and CDR2 as YSYEKL. This CDR3 has 16 residues. The CDR3 sequence: CASSQILAGVSYEQYF. In nucleotides, the CDR3 is TGCGCCAGCAGCCAGATACTAGCGGGAGTATCCTACGAGCAGTACTTC.

This clonotype was observed a few times. The gene calls are TRBV12-3 or TRBV12-4 and TRBJ2-5; 9 bases line up with TRBD1. The length of the CDR3 is 13 residues. J was trimmed by 4 bases and V by 6 bases; bases with no gene match: 3. The CDR3 here is CASRGTGRETQYF. DNA of the CDR3: TGTGCCAGCAGGGGGACAGGGCGAGAGACCCAGTACTTC.

CDR3 coding DNA: TGTGCCAGCAGCTTGGAGCCGGGCGGGTCCCACGAGCAGTACTTC. The encoded protein is CASSLEPGGSHEQYF. The gene calls are TRBV5-4 and TRBJ2-7; tentative D call: TRBD2 (5 bases). Germline CDR1 is SGHNT and CDR2 is YYREEE (reference sequence). This CDR3 is 15 amino acids long. V was clipped by 0 bases and J by 5 bases, with 15 bases between them.

The chain carries TRBV12-3 or TRBV12-4 and TRBJ2-7, with a possible D match to TRBD2 (6 bases). The CDR3 contains 13 residues. The V gene lost 5 bases and the J gene lost 6 bases, with 14 bases spanning the gap. The CDR3 sequence: CASSLAEGSEQYF. CDR3 in DNA: TGTGCCAGCAGTCTCGCGGAGGGGTCCGAGCAGTACTTC.

This chain joins TRBV6-1 and TRBJ2-7; 7 positions agree with TRBD2. This CDR3 has 18 amino acids. The germline gives CDR1 MNHNS, CDR2 SASEGT. Unmatched junction bases numbered 22, after V lost 2 bases and J lost 9 bases. CDR3 residues: CASSEPLGGWDYPHGQYF. For the CDR3, the DNA is TGTGCCAGCAGTGAACCCCTCGGCGGTTGGGACTACCCCCACGGGCAGTACTTC.

This chain connects TRBV15 to TRBJ2-5, with no clear D. Trimming stripped 0 bases from V and 0 bases from J, with 8 bases between. Germline V gene sequence: CDR1 LNHNV, CDR2 YYDKDF (reference sequence). This CDR3 contains 15 residues. This CDR3 is CATSRDLGNQETQYF. In DNA, the CDR3 is TGTGCCACCAGCAGAGATCTTGGGAACCAAGAGACCCAGTACTTC.

This rearrangement joins TRBV9 to TRBJ2-2, with D maybe TRBD2 (6 bases). The germline V gene encodes CDR1 SGDLS and CDR2 YYNGEE. This CDR3 comprises 17 residues. Trimming removed 0 bases at V and 1 base at J, with 13 bases between. Here the CDR3 DNA reads TGTGCCAGCAGCGTAGATTCGGGGGTTAAGAACACCGGGGAGCTGTTTTTT. It yields the protein CASSVDSGVKNTGELFF.

The rearrangement uses TRBV18 and TRBJ2-7; no definite D call. Germline values: CDR1 KGHSH, CDR2 LQKENI. The V gene lost 2 bases and the J gene lost 3 bases, with 14 bases spanning the gap. The CDR3 covers 15 residues. In DNA form, the CDR3 reads TGTGCCAGCTCACCAGTGGCAGGCGGAGACTACGAGCAGTACTTC. It codes for CASSPVAGGDYEQYF.

This clonotype has more than one count but fewer than ten. The chain combines TRBV15 with TRBJ2-5; D not resolved. V lost 4 bases and J 1 base, leaving 10 bases between the germline ends. CDR1 LNHNV and CDR2 YYDKDF come from the germline V gene (reference sequence). The CDR3 extends over 14 amino acids. The DNA of the CDR3 is TGTGCCACCAGCACGCCCCCCGCCCAAGAGACCCAGTACTTC. It translates to CATSTPPAQETQYF. The whole variable domain, filled in from reference TRBV15 and TRBJ2-5, reads DAMVIQNPRYQVTQFGKPVTLSCSQTLNHNVMYWYQQKSSQAPKLLFHYYDKDFNNEADTPDNFQSRRPNTSFCFLDIRSPGLGDTAMYLCATSTPPAQETQYFGPGTRLLVL.

The rearrangement links TRBV27 to TRBJ1-2; D gene uncertain. This CDR3 is built from 16 residues. Germline assignment: CDR1 MNHEY and CDR2 SMNVEV (reference sequence). Trimming took 6 bases from V and 8 from J, leaving 25 bases between them. CDR3 nucleotides: TGTGCCAGCAGCCGGAAGGCGTTCGATGTGCGGGGAGGCTACACCTTC. Its translation is CASSRKAFDVRGGYTF.

The chain carries TRBV7-9 and TRBJ1-2; D is perhaps TRBD1 (5 bases). Germline lookup yields CDR1 SEHNR and CDR2 FQNEAQ (reference sequence). V was shortened by 5 bases and J by 6 bases, with 13 bases between the two germline ends. This CDR3 is 13 amino acids long. The CDR3 reads CASSIQPRDGYTF. Written as DNA, the CDR3 is TGTGCCAGCAGCATACAACCCAGGGATGGCTACACCTTC.